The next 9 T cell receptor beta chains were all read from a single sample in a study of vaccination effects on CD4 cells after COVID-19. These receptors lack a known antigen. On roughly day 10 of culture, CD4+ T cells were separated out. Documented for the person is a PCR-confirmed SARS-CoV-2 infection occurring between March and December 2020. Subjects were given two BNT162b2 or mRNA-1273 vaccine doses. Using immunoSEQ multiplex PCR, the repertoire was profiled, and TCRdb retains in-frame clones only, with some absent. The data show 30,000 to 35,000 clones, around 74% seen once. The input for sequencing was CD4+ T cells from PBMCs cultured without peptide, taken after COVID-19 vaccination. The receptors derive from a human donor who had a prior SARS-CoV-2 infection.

In nucleotides, the CDR3 is TGTGCCAGCAGCCTAGCGGGGGGGCAAAGGACCGAGCAGTACTTC. Translating it yields CASSLAGGQRTEQYF. The chain combines TRBV5-4 with TRBJ2-7, with 12 bases fitting TRBD2. The V segment lost 4 bases and the J segment 6 bases; nucleotides outside the gene matches: 8. The CDR3 is 15 amino acids. Germline V gene data show CDR1 as SGHNT and CDR2 as YYREEE (reference sequence). Together with reference TRBV5-4 and TRBJ2-7, the CDR3 gives the full variable domain: ETGVTQSPTHLIKTRGQQVTLRCSSQSGHNTVSWYQQALGQGPQFIFQYYREEENGRGNFPPRFSGLQFPNYSSELNVNALELDDSALYLCASSLAGGQRTEQYFGPGTRLTVT.

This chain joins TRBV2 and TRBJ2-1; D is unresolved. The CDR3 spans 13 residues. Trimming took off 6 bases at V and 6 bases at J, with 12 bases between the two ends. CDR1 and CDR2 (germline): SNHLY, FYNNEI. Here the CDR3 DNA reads TGTGCCAGCAGCAGCTACCCCCGCAATGAGCAGTTCTTC. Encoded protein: CASSSYPRNEQFF.

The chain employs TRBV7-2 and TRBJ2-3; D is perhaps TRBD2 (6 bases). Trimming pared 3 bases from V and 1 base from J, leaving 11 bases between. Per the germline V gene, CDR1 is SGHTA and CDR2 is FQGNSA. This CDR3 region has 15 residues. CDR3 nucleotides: TGTGCCAGCAGCTTTGGGGGGAGAGGCACAGATACGCAGTATTTT. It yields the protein CASSFGGRGTDTQYF.

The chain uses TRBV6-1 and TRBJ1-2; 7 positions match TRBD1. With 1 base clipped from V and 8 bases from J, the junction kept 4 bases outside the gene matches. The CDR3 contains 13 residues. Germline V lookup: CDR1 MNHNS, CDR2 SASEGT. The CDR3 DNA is TGTGCCAGCAGTGAAGAGGGGGCGCGAGGCTACACCTTC. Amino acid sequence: CASSEEGARGYTF.

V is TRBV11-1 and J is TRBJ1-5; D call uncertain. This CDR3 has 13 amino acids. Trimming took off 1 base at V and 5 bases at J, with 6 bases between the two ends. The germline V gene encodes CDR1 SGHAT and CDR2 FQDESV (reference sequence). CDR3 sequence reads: CASSLGIYQPQHF. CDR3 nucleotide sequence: TGTGCCAGCAGCTTAGGTATTTATCAGCCCCAGCATTTT.

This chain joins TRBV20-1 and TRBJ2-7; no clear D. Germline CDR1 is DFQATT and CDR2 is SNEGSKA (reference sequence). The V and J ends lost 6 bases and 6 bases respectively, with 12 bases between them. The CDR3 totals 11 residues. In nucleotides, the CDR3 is TGCAGTGCGCCCTCCTCGGGCGAGCAGTACTTC. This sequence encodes CSAPSSGEQYF.

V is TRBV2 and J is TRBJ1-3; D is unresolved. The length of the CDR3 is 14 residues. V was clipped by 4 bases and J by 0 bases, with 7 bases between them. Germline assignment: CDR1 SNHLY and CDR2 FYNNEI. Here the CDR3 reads CASSVGHSGNTIYF. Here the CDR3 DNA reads TGTGCCAGCAGTGTCGGGCACTCTGGAAACACCATATATTTT.

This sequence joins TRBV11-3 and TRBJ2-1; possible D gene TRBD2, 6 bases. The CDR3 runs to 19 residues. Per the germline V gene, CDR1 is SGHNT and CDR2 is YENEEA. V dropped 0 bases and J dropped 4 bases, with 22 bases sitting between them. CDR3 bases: TGTGCCAGCAGCTTAGAATCCCGGGTCGGTTGGCGGGGTTACAATGAGCAGTTCTTC. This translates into CASSLESRVGWRGYNEQFF. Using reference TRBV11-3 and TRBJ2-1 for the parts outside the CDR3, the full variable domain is EAGVVQSPRYKIIEKKQPVAFWCNPISGHNTLYWYLQNLGQGPELLIRYENEEAVDDSQLPKDRFSAERLKGVDSTLKIQPAELGDSAVYLCASSLESRVGWRGYNEQFFGPGTRLTVL.

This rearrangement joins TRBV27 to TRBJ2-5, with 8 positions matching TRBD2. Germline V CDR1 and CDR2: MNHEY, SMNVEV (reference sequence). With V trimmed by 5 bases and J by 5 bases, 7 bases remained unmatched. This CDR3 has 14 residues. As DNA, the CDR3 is TGTGCCAGCAGTCCCGGGAGGGCCGGGGAGACCCAGTACTTC. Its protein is CASSPGRAGETQYF.